Each of the 27 T cell receptor beta chains below was sequenced from the same sample in a study of technical replicates of blood from a handful of donors. Sequencing used immunoSEQ multiplex PCR; TCRdb keeps in-frame clones, though not all of them. The sample has under 85,000 clones; approximately 93% are singletons. The material sequenced was T cells isolated from PBMCs. These receptors originate from a human donor in good health.

This clone appeared a few times. The genes are TRBV6-1 and TRBJ1-5; D perhaps matches TRBD1 (5 bases). V was clipped by 0 bases and J by 7 bases, with 10 bases between them. The CDR3 is 14 amino acids. Germline V gene data show CDR1 as MNHNS and CDR2 as SASEGT. The CDR3 reads CASSEALGGQPQHF. DNA of the CDR3: TGTGCCAGCAGTGAAGCCTTGGGGGGGCAGCCCCAGCATTTT.

The genes are TRBV21-1 and TRBJ1-5. TRBV21-1 constitutes a pseudogene. This CDR3 spans 14 amino acids. The CDR3 sequence: CASSKEWENQPQHF. CDR3 nucleotide sequence: TGTGCCAGCAGCAAAGAATGGGAGAATCAGCCCCAGCATTTT.

V gene TRBV6-1 combines with J gene TRBJ2-1; TRBD2 agrees at 10 bases. Germline trimming cut 6 bases from V and 7 bases from J; bases unmatched to any gene: 0. Germline-derived CDR1 and CDR2 are MNHNS and SASEGT. This CDR3 spans 12 amino acids. The CDR3 DNA reads as TGTGCCAGCAGGACTAGCGGGAATGAGCAGTTCTTC. Translating it yields CASRTSGNEQFF.

A single count supports this clone. This chain connects TRBV7-6 to TRBJ1-1, with 7 bases aligning to TRBD1. CDR1 is SGHVS and CDR2 is FNYEAQ in the germline V gene. CDR3 length equals 15 residues. J lost 6 bases, V lost 5 bases, and 12 bases had no gene match. This chain's CDR3 is CASSQHDRERPEAFF. Written as DNA, the CDR3 is TGTGCCAGCAGCCAACATGACAGGGAGAGGCCTGAAGCTTTCTTT.

The chain carries TRBV6-5 and TRBJ1-1; a weak D match, TRBD1 (6 bases). Germline-derived CDR1 and CDR2 are MNHEY and SVGAGI. CDR3 size: 15 residues. V lost 6 bases, J lost 5 bases, and 19 bases lay in between. For the CDR3, the DNA is TGTGCCAGCAGCCTCGAAAGGGGGATTAGAACTGAAGCTTTCTTT. Protein product: CASSLERGIRTEAFF.

J is TRBJ2-3 and V is TRBV28; 7 nucleotides match TRBD1. After removal of 6 bases from V and 2 bases from J, the junction contained 5 bases not matched to a gene. The germline V gene encodes CDR1 MDHEN and CDR2 SYDVKM. This CDR3 has 14 residues. The CDR3 loop reads CASSLGQSTDTQYF. Written as DNA, the CDR3 is TGTGCCAGCAGCCTGGGACAGTCCACAGATACGCAGTATTTT. The whole variable domain, filled in from reference TRBV28 and TRBJ2-3, reads DVKVTQSSRYLVKRTGEKVFLECVQDMDHENMFWYRQDPGLGLRLIYFSYDVKMKEKGDIPEGYSVSREKKERFSLILESASTNQTSMYLCASSLGQSTDTQYFGPGTRLTVL.

The chain uses TRBV6-5 and TRBJ2-5; D gene ambiguous. The CDR3 length is 14 residues. Germline CDR1 reads MNHEY; CDR2 reads SVGAGI. V lost 3 bases and J lost 2, with 10 bases in between. The CDR3 sequence: CASSYSRNQETQYF. CDR3 DNA: TGTGCCAGCAGTTATTCCAGGAATCAAGAGACCCAGTACTTC.

V gene TRBV10-1 combines with J gene TRBJ2-1; 14 bases align to TRBD2. There are 18 residues in the CDR3. J gave up 2 bases and V 3 bases, and 6 bases lay outside the gene matches. Germline CDR1 and CDR2: WNHNN and SYGVQD (reference sequence). The CDR3 sequence: CASSDTGTSGSPYNEQFF. The DNA of the CDR3 is TGCGCCAGCAGTGATACCGGGACTAGCGGGAGTCCCTACAATGAGCAGTTCTTC.

V and J are TRBV5-1 and TRBJ1-1, with D unclear. Trimming left V 2 bases short and J 1 base short, with 12 bases between. CDR1 is SGHRS, CDR2 YFSETQ, per germline. The CDR3 sequence is 15 residues long. CDR3 residues: CASSFEQLGNTEAFF. CDR3 sequence (DNA): TGCGCCAGCAGCTTCGAACAGCTGGGGAACACTGAAGCTTTCTTT.

The chain is built from TRBV10-3 and TRBJ1-5; D is ambiguous. Germline loops: CDR1 ENHRY, CDR2 SYGVKD. The V end was cut by 0 bases, the J end by 8 bases, with 8 bases between. CDR3 length: 13 residues. CDR3 nucleotides: TGTGCCATCAGTGAGTCGGGTGCGGAGCCCCAGCATTTT. This codes for CAISESGAEPQHF.

The rearrangement uses TRBV7-9 and TRBJ2-7, with 7 bases matching TRBD1. CDR3 length: 13 amino acids. CDR1 and CDR2 from the germline V gene are SEHNR and FQNEAQ (reference sequence). The V gene end was trimmed by 3 bases and the J gene end by 5 bases; junction bases not matched to a gene: 4. The CDR3 DNA follows: TGTGCCAGCAGCTTGGGACAGCACAACGAGCAGTACTTC. Its translation is CASSLGQHNEQYF. The full variable domain, its missing parts supplied by reference TRBV7-9 and TRBJ2-7, is DTGVSQNPRHKITKRGQNVTFRCDPISEHNRLYWYRQTLGQGPEFLTYFQNEAQLEKSRLLSDRFSAERPKGSFSTLEIQRTEQGDSAMYLCASSLGQHNEQYFGPGTRLTVT.

This clone was recorded only once. V gene TRBV2 combines with J gene TRBJ2-3; D is uncertain. CDR3 length equals 11 residues. The germline CDR1 and CDR2 sequences are SNHLY and FYNNEI. The germline V and J ends were trimmed by 10 bases and 5 bases, with 10 bases remaining between them. CDR3 sequence reads: CATQPRDTQYF. Here the CDR3 DNA reads TGTGCCACCCAGCCTAGAGATACGCAGTATTTT.

The chain employs TRBV6-5 and TRBJ2-7, with no clear D. Trimming took 2 bases from V and 3 from J, leaving 17 bases between them. The germline V gene has CDR1 MNHEY and CDR2 SVGAGI. The CDR3 is 16 residues long. The CDR3 sequence is CASSYQANRPIYEQYF. DNA of the CDR3: TGTGCCAGCAGTTACCAGGCCAACCGCCCAATCTACGAGCAGTACTTC.

The chain links TRBV10-3 to TRBJ2-2; possibly TRBD2 for D (6 bases). This CDR3 contains 15 residues. Trimming pared 10 bases from V and 1 base from J, leaving 16 bases between. In germline, CDR1 is ENHRY, CDR2 SYGVKD. CDR3 amino acids: CASRPGLMNTGELFF. The CDR3 coding sequence is TGTGCCAGCAGACCGGGACTCATGAACACCGGGGAGCTGTTTTTT.

The J gene is TRBJ2-7, the V gene TRBV6-5; a possible D gene is TRBD1 (5 bases). Per the germline V gene, CDR1 is MNHEY and CDR2 is SVGAGI. The CDR3 length is 14 residues. Trimming took off 0 bases at V and 1 base at J, with 7 bases between the two ends. CDR3 nucleotides: TGTGCCAGCAGTTACTCAGGACATTCCTACGAGCAGTACTTC. This gives the protein CASSYSGHSYEQYF.

V and J are TRBV5-1 and TRBJ2-5; 9 nucleotides line up with TRBD1. This CDR3 region has 14 residues. The V and J ends lost 4 bases and 3 bases, in that order; junction bases with no gene match: 4. Germline V gene sequence: CDR1 SGHRS, CDR2 YFSETQ. CDR3 sequence reads: CASSMDRGEETQYF. The CDR3 DNA follows: TGCGCCAGCAGCATGGACAGGGGAGAAGAGACCCAGTACTTC.

This chain links TRBV28 with TRBJ2-7; 14 bases match TRBD2. Germline V gene lookup returns CDR1 MDHEN and CDR2 SYDVKM. CDR3 length equals 15 residues. Germline trimming cut 5 bases from V and 5 bases from J; bases unmatched to any gene: 5. Here the CDR3 reads CASSRTSGRNHEQYF. Here the CDR3 DNA reads TGTGCCAGCAGTCGGACTAGCGGGAGGAACCACGAGCAGTACTTC.

This chain links TRBV11-2 with TRBJ2-7; D may be TRBD2 (5 bases). The CDR3 contains 13 residues. Trimming pared 3 bases from V and 3 bases from J, leaving 9 bases between. Germline V lookup: CDR1 SGHAT, CDR2 FQNNGV. The CDR3 coding sequence is TGTGCCAGCAGCTTTGGACTCTTCTACGAGCAGTACTTC. This translates into CASSFGLFYEQYF.

This chain links TRBV4-3 with TRBJ1-4, with D possibly matching TRBD1 (5 bases). CDR1 is LGHNA, CDR2 YSLEER, per germline. V gave up 1 base and J gave up 0 bases, with 9 bases separating them. The CDR3 is made up of 16 amino acids. CDR3 region: CASSQGGTATNEKLFF. The CDR3 DNA is TGCGCCAGCAGCCAAGGCGGGACTGCAACTAATGAAAAACTGTTTTTT.

This rearrangement joins TRBV20-1 to TRBJ2-5; D is undetermined. Germline V gene lookup returns CDR1 DFQATT and CDR2 SNEGSKA (reference sequence). V dropped 1 base and J dropped 5 bases, with 5 bases sitting between them. The CDR3 covers 11 residues. The CDR3 nucleotides are TGCAGTGCTAGAGTCTCCGAGACCCAGTACTTC. It encodes CSARVSETQYF.

The CDR3 protein is CASSIEREDGYTF. As DNA, the CDR3 is TGTGCCAGTAGTATAGAAAGGGAGGATGGCTACACCTTC. The chain has TRBV19 and TRBJ1-2; D uncertain. The V gene's germline CDR1 is LNHDA and CDR2 SQIVND (reference sequence). V was pared by 0 bases and J by 6 bases, with 8 bases between. This CDR3 is built from 13 residues.

The V and J genes are TRBV10-2 and TRBJ1-5; D is unresolved. V was cut by 0 bases and J by 3 bases, with 9 bases left in between. The germline CDR1 and CDR2 sequences are WSHSY and SAAADI. CDR3 length equals 15 residues. Here the CDR3 reads CASSESTSYNQPQHF. The DNA of the CDR3 is TGCGCCAGCAGTGAGTCGACTTCGTACAATCAGCCCCAGCATTTT.

This chain joins TRBV9 and TRBJ2-3; TRBD2 matches 9 bases. The V gene's germline CDR1 is SGDLS and CDR2 YYNGEE. This CDR3 is built from 16 residues. Germline trimming cut 0 bases from V and 2 bases from J; bases unmatched to any gene: 4. DNA of the CDR3: TGTGCCAGCAGCGTAGATCTAGCGGGGCCCACAGATACGCAGTATTTT. The encoded protein is CASSVDLAGPTDTQYF.

This rearrangement joins TRBV19 to TRBJ1-1; 10 bases line up with TRBD1. The CDR3 has 18 residues. After removal of 0 bases from V and 0 bases from J, the junction contained 7 bases not matched to a gene. CDR1 and CDR2 (germline): LNHDA, SQIVND (reference sequence). CDR3 region: CASSIDPGTGALNTEAFF. CDR3 DNA: TGTGCCAGTAGTATAGATCCAGGGACAGGGGCCCTGAACACTGAAGCTTTCTTT.

The V and J genes are TRBV27 and TRBJ1-4; D remains ambiguous. V lost 7 bases, J lost 8 bases, and 17 bases lay in between. CDR1 and CDR2 from the germline V gene are MNHEY and SMNVEV (reference sequence). This CDR3 is 14 amino acids long. Here the CDR3 DNA reads TGTGCCAGCATAGAGGTGGGATCGGGAGAAAAACTGTTTTTT. Residues: CASIEVGSGEKLFF.

V is TRBV19 and J is TRBJ1-5; maybe TRBD1 (6 bases). CDR1 and CDR2 from the germline V gene are LNHDA and SQIVND (reference sequence). The CDR3 is 14 residues long. V was clipped by 5 bases and J by 3 bases, with 11 bases between them. The chain's CDR3 is CASSEDSLNQPQHF. CDR3 DNA sequence: TGTGCCAGTAGTGAGGACAGCCTCAATCAGCCCCAGCATTTT.

About this clone: The sample carries other DNA sequences with the same CDR3. The chain combines TRBV5-4 with TRBJ2-7; TRBD1 matches 8 bases. With V trimmed by 6 bases and J by 0 bases, 5 bases remained unmatched. The CDR3 is 14 amino acids. Germline V gene data show CDR1 as SGHNT and CDR2 as YYREEE (reference sequence). Here the CDR3 DNA reads TGTGCCAGCACCAACAGGGGGAGCTCCTACGAGCAGTACTTC. Protein product: CASTNRGSSYEQYF.